The 11 T cell receptor beta chains below were found in one sample sequenced in a study of monozygotic twins with inflammatory bowel disease. Each CDR3 protein gets one entry in TCRdb, which reprocessed the 5' RACE reads and gives no DNA. This repertoire includes approximately 150,000 distinct CDR3 sequences. Sequencing used blood. All receptors come from a human donor with ulcerative colitis or Crohn's disease, or a healthy co-twin of an affected twin (not recorded which).

V and J are TRBV20-1 and TRBJ1-2. The CDR3 covers 12 residues. From germline, CDR1 is DFQATT and CDR2 SNEGSKA (reference sequence). CDR3 sequence reads: CSARQNNYGYTF.

The chain recombines TRBV5-6 with TRBJ1-2. CDR1 is SGHDT and CDR2 is YYEEEE in the germline V gene. There are 15 residues in the CDR3. CDR3 protein: CASSARAGFLYGYTF.

The rearrangement links TRBV7-2 to TRBJ1-1. This CDR3 is 14 amino acids long. CDR1 SGHTA and CDR2 FQGNSA come from the germline V gene. The CDR3 here is CASSVGLSNTEAFF.

The gene calls are TRBV19 and TRBJ1-1; TCRdb returns TRBD1, unconfirmable since there is no DNA. Germline V gene sequence: CDR1 LNHDA, CDR2 SQIVND (reference sequence). The CDR3 has 13 amino acids. The CDR3: CASSMRGTFEAFF.

The CDR3 spells CASSLFGGAGNEQFF. The chain uses TRBV5-1 and TRBJ2-1; the D call of TRBD1 rests on TCRdb alone, since no DNA is present to check it. The CDR3 runs 15 residues. Germline CDR1 reads SGHRS; CDR2 reads YFSETQ. Filled out from reference TRBV5-1 and TRBJ2-1, the complete variable domain reads KAGVTQTPRYLIKTRGQQVTLSCSPISGHRSVSWYQQTPGQGLQFLFEYFSETQRNKGNFPGRFSGRQFSNSRSEMNVSTLELGDSALYLCASSLFGGAGNEQFFGPGTRLTVL.

This chain joins TRBV5-1 and TRBJ2-3; as DNA is missing, the TRBD1 call by TCRdb cannot be tested. The CDR3 has 15 residues. Germline V gene data show CDR1 as SGHRS and CDR2 as YFSETQ. The CDR3 here is CASSLMGRGTDTQYF.

V usage is TRBV2 and J usage is TRBJ2-2; as DNA is missing, the TRBD1 call by TCRdb cannot be tested. The germline V gene has CDR1 SNHLY and CDR2 FYNNEI. The CDR3 runs to 15 residues. The CDR3: CASSEPRGGTGELFF. Using reference TRBV2 and TRBJ2-2 for the parts outside the CDR3, the full variable domain is EPEVTQTPSHQVTQMGQEVILRCVPISNHLYFYWYRQILGQKVEFLVSFYNNEISEKSEIFDDQFSVERPDGSNFTLKIRSTKLEDSAMYFCASSEPRGGTGELFFGEGSRLTVL.

V usage is TRBV3-1 and J usage is TRBJ2-5. Germline CDR1 LGHDT, CDR2 YNNKEL (reference sequence). The CDR3 spans 14 residues. CDR3 residues: CASSLSTTQETQYF.

The chain recombines TRBV20-1 with TRBJ1-1; TCRdb's D call, TRBD1, is unchecked because there is no DNA. The CDR3 contains 14 residues. The germline V gene has CDR1 DFQATT and CDR2 SNEGSKA (reference sequence). CDR3 protein: CSARVGGRNTEAFF.

The V and J genes are TRBV20-1 and TRBJ2-5; checking the TCRdb D call of TRBD2 is not possible without DNA. The CDR3 loop spans 15 amino acids. Germline CDR1 reads DFQATT; CDR2 reads SNEGSKA (reference sequence). CDR3 residues: CSAPKLGEQRETQYF.

The V and J genes are TRBV29-1 and TRBJ2-5; TCRdb designates TRBD1, a call that cannot be tested without DNA. Germline CDR1 SQVTM, CDR2 ANQGSEA. The CDR3 runs to 12 residues. This chain's CDR3 is CSVRTGQETQYF.